This passage covers 18 T cell receptor beta chains from one sample sequenced in a study of cytotoxic CD8 clonotypes in ibrutinib-treated CLL. Sequencing was performed with immunoSEQ multiplex PCR; in TCRdb, only in-frame clones are kept and a portion is missing. The repertoire holds fewer than 400,000 clones, with roughly 71% as singletons. The material sequenced was PBMCs, taken after 36 months of ibrutinib treatment. Receptor source: a human donor with chronic lymphocytic leukemia.

The rearrangement links TRBV7-2 to TRBJ2-3; TRBD1 matches 12 bases. The germline V gene has CDR1 SGHTA and CDR2 FQGNSA. The CDR3 runs 18 residues. J lost 3 bases, V lost 2 bases, and 9 bases had no gene match. Written as DNA, the CDR3 is TGTGCCAGCAGCTTATGGGGCGGGACAGGGGGCGCGACAGATACGCAGTATTTT. Protein: CASSLWGGTGGATDTQYF.

This rearrangement joins TRBV7-2 to TRBJ2-1; 8 bases align to TRBD2. The germline gives CDR1 SGHTA, CDR2 FQGNSA. The CDR3 extends over 16 amino acids. Trimming cost V 4 bases and J 3 bases; bases outside gene matches: 8. The CDR3 spells CASSSSTGTSYNEQFF. In nucleotides, the CDR3 is TGTGCCAGCAGCTCGAGCACCGGGACTAGCTACAATGAGCAGTTCTTC.

The chain employs TRBV7-8 and TRBJ2-7; the match to TRBD2 covers 7 bases. Germline loops: CDR1 SGHVS, CDR2 FQNEAQ. V dropped 1 base and J dropped 2; count of bases not matched to a gene: 5. The CDR3 is made up of 15 amino acids. The CDR3 is CASSLEGGSPYEQYF. In DNA form, the CDR3 reads TGTGCCAGCAGCTTAGAGGGAGGGAGTCCCTACGAGCAGTACTTC.

The chain is built from TRBV7-9 and TRBJ2-5, with no clear D. Per the germline V gene, CDR1 is SEHNR and CDR2 is FQNEAQ (reference sequence). V shed 5 bases and J shed 1 base, with 17 bases lying between them. This CDR3 region has 16 residues. The CDR3 sequence: CASSPSRIGIQETQYF. The CDR3 DNA sequence: TGTGCCAGCAGCCCAAGTAGAATAGGGATCCAAGAGACCCAGTACTTC.

A single count supports this clone. The CDR3 reads CASSLGPTGELFF. The DNA for the CDR3 is TGTGCCAGCAGTCTGGGACCTACCGGGGAGCTGTTTTTT. The chain has TRBV6-4 and TRBJ2-2, with D tentatively TRBD1 or TRBD2 (5 bases each). Germline V gene data show CDR1 as MRHNA and CDR2 as SNTAGT. The V end was cut by 5 bases, the J end by 5 bases, with 9 bases between. CDR3 length: 13 residues.

This chain joins TRBV19 and TRBJ1-1; TRBD1 is a possible D gene (5 bases). V lost 1 base and J 1 base, leaving 10 bases between the germline ends. The CDR3 has 15 amino acids. Germline V CDR1 and CDR2: LNHDA, SQIVND (reference sequence). CDR3 coding DNA: TGTGCCAGTAGTATAGTCACAGGTCGGAACACTGAAGCTTTCTTT. This gives the protein CASSIVTGRNTEAFF. Supplemented by reference TRBV19 and TRBJ1-1, the full variable domain reads DGGITQSPKYLFRKEGQNVTLSCEQNLNHDAMYWYRQDPGQGLRLIYYSQIVNDFQKGDIAEGYSVSREKKESFPLTVTSAQKNPTAFYLCASSIVTGRNTEAFFGQGTRLTVV.

A remark on this clone: This may arise from a read error, as a much more abundant clone is one base away. The chain has TRBV18 and TRBJ2-7; TRBD1 aligns across 10 bases. The ends lost 3 bases at V and 3 bases at J; junction bases unmatched: 2. The CDR3 sequence is 14 residues long. The germline V gene encodes CDR1 KGHSH and CDR2 LQKENI. CDR3 residues: CASSPGTGDYEQYF. Here the CDR3 DNA reads TGTGCCAGCTCACCCGGGACAGGGGACTACGAGCAGTACTTC.

The rearrangement uses TRBV9 and TRBJ2-1, with D uncertain. The germline CDR1 and CDR2 sequences are SGDLS and YYNGEE. Trimming cost V 3 bases and J 8 bases, with 9 bases left between them. This CDR3 comprises 12 residues. CDR3 amino acids: CASSGTIYEQFF. CDR3 DNA sequence: TGTGCCAGCAGCGGGACCATCTATGAGCAGTTCTTC.

This clone was found once. V gene TRBV2 combines with J gene TRBJ2-2; 12 nucleotides match TRBD2. This CDR3 spans 19 amino acids. CDR1 and CDR2 (germline): SNHLY, FYNNEI. V was clipped by 2 bases and J by 0 bases; unmatched bases: 7. The CDR3 protein is CASSEFGTSGLTNTGELFF. The CDR3, as DNA: TGTGCCAGCAGTGAATTCGGGACTAGCGGGCTCACGAACACCGGGGAGCTGTTTTTT.

This clone was picked up a small number of times. The chain has TRBV7-9 and TRBJ1-2; no reliable D call. Germline CDR1 reads SEHNR; CDR2 reads FQNEAQ (reference sequence). The length of the CDR3 is 12 residues. Trimming stripped 7 bases from V and 8 bases from J, with 14 bases between. CDR3 protein: CASTYGVRGYTF. The CDR3 DNA follows: TGTGCCAGCACGTATGGGGTCCGGGGCTACACCTTC.

This chain links TRBV5-6 with TRBJ1-2; a possible D gene is TRBD1 (6 bases). The CDR3 contains 12 residues. Germline V CDR1 and CDR2: SGHDT, YYEEEE. Between the trimmed V and J ends, which lost 5 bases and 8 bases, there was a span of 13 bases. The CDR3 spells CASRQGYDGYTF. The CDR3 DNA sequence: TGTGCCAGCAGACAGGGCTACGACGGCTACACCTTC.

This clone appeared a single time. The chain is built from TRBV9 and TRBJ2-7; 10 nucleotides align to TRBD2. CDR1 and CDR2 from the germline V gene are SGDLS and YYNGEE. V lost 0 bases, J lost 4 bases, and 4 bases stayed unmatched. This CDR3 has 15 amino acids. DNA of the CDR3: TGTGCCAGCAGCGTAGTAGCTAGCGGGAGTTACGAGCAGTACTTC. The encoded protein is CASSVVASGSYEQYF.

This clone has just one count. The CDR3 DNA reads TGTGCCACTCTGAGGACGTACCAAGAGACCCAGTACTTC. Its protein is CATLRTYQETQYF. The V gene is TRBV6-6, the J gene TRBJ2-5; no clear D. The germline CDR1 and CDR2 sequences are MNHNY and SVGAGI (reference sequence). The V end lost 10 bases, the J end lost 0 bases, and 12 bases lay between the germline ends. The CDR3 is 13 amino acids.

The chain uses TRBV6-1 and TRBJ2-1, with D maybe TRBD2 (5 bases). V was pared by 4 bases and J by 7 bases, with 14 bases between. This CDR3 has 14 amino acids. The germline CDR1 and CDR2 sequences are MNHNS and SASEGT. In nucleotides, the CDR3 is TGTGCCAGCAGTGGCCCCCCCGGGAAAAATGAGCAGTTCTTC. Its protein is CASSGPPGKNEQFF.

The count of this clone is one. V usage is TRBV28 and J usage is TRBJ2-7; 7 positions match TRBD1. This CDR3 spans 14 amino acids. Trimming cost V 6 bases and J 4 bases; bases outside gene matches: 9. Germline V gene lookup returns CDR1 MDHEN and CDR2 SYDVKM. DNA for the CDR3: TGTGCCAGCAGCACCGGGACAGTTCTTTACGAGCAGTACTTC. Its protein is CASSTGTVLYEQYF.

This clone has just a few counts. In DNA form, the CDR3 reads TGCAGCGTGGGGGAAGACAGGGGGCGGTCACCCCTCCACTTT. Protein product: CSVGEDRGRSPLHF. The J gene is TRBJ1-6, the V gene TRBV29-1; TRBD1 matches at 10 bases. Trimming cost V 6 bases and J 10 bases; bases outside gene matches: 9. The CDR3 is 14 amino acids. In germline, CDR1 is SQVTM, CDR2 ANQGSEA. The full variable domain, in which reference TRBV29-1 and TRBJ1-6 provide the parts outside the CDR3, is SAVISQKPSRDICQRGTSLTIQCQVDSQVTMMFWYRQQPGQSLTLIATANQGSEATYESGFVIDKFPISRPNLTFSTLTVSNMSPEDSSIYLCSVGEDRGRSPLHFGNGTRLTVT.

The chain couples TRBV5-1 to TRBJ1-2, with D unresolved. This CDR3 comprises 13 residues. Trimming took 1 base from V and 2 from J, leaving 6 bases between them. Germline CDR1 and CDR2: SGHRS and YFSETQ. The CDR3 DNA is TGCGCCAGCAGCTTGATAGCGAACTATGGCTACACCTTC. Amino acids: CASSLIANYGYTF.

The chain has TRBV9 and TRBJ1-2; no clear D. V dropped 0 bases and J dropped 6 bases, with 9 bases sitting between them. In germline, CDR1 is SGDLS, CDR2 YYNGEE. The CDR3 extends over 13 amino acids. The CDR3 reads CASSVDESDGYTF. DNA of the CDR3: TGTGCCAGCAGCGTAGACGAGTCCGATGGCTACACCTTC.